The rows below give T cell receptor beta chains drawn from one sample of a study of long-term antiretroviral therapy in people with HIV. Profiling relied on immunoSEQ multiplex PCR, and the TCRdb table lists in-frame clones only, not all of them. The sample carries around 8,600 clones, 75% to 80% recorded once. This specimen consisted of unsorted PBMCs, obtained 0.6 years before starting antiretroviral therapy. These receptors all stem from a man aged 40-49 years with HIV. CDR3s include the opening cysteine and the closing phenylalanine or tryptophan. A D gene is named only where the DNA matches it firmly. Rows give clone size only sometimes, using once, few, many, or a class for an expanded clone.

CDR3 protein: CASSLGTGAFWTEAFF; CDR3 DNA: TGCGCCAGCAGCCTAGGGACAGGGGCTTTCTGGACTGAAGCTTTCTTT; D gene: TRBD1; V gene: TRBV5-1; J gene: TRBJ1-1; clone size: -
CDR3 protein: CACHTGGNQPQHF; CDR3 DNA: TGTGCCTGTCATACAGGGGGCAATCAGCCCCAGCATTTT; D gene: TRBD1; V gene: TRBV30; J gene: TRBJ1-5; clone size: -
CDR3 protein: CAISESTWDNTEAFF; CDR3 DNA: TGTGCCATCAGTGAGTCGACGTGGGACAACACTGAAGCTTTCTTT; D gene: -; V gene: TRBV10-3; J gene: TRBJ1-1; clone size: -
CDR3 protein: CASSLGARGPSQKNTEAFF; CDR3 DNA: TGCGCCAGCAGCTTGGGGGCCAGGGGGCCTTCCCAAAAGAACACTGAAGCTTTCTTT; D gene: TRBD1; V gene: TRBV5-1; J gene: TRBJ1-1; clone size: -
CDR3 protein: CASSLVGGHSGKLFF; CDR3 DNA: TGTGCCAGCAGCTTAGTCGGCGGACATTCGGGAAAACTGTTTTTT; D gene: -; V gene: TRBV7-2; J gene: TRBJ1-4; clone size: -
CDR3 protein: CASSNAALNTEAFF; CDR3 DNA: TGTGCCAGCTCAAACGCGGCTTTGAACACTGAAGCTTTCTTT; D gene: -; V gene: TRBV18; J gene: TRBJ1-1; clone size: -
CDR3 protein: CAWKWASPHSPLHF; CDR3 DNA: TGTGCCTGGAAATGGGCTTCCCCCCATTCACCCCTCCACTTT; D gene: -; V gene: TRBV30; J gene: TRBJ1-6; clone size: -
CDR3 protein: CAISETGNFYNEQFF; CDR3 DNA: TGTGCCATCAGTGAGACAGGGAATTTTTACAATGAGCAGTTCTTC; D gene: -; V gene: TRBV10-3; J gene: TRBJ2-1; clone size: -
CDR3 protein: CASSPRRESYEQYF; CDR3 DNA: TGCGCCAGCAGCCCCCGGAGGGAGTCCTACGAGCAGTACTTC; D gene: -; V gene: TRBV5-1; J gene: TRBJ2-7; clone size: -
CDR3 protein: CSVAQHLSGANVLTF; CDR3 DNA: TGCAGCGTTGCACAGCACCTCTCTGGGGCCAACGTCCTGACTTTC; D gene: -; V gene: TRBV29-1; J gene: TRBJ2-6; clone size: -
CDR3 protein: CASGLWRASPSYNEQFF; CDR3 DNA: TGTGCTAGTGGTTTATGGAGGGCTAGTCCCTCCTACAATGAGCAGTTCTTC; D gene: -; V gene: TRBV12-5; J gene: TRBJ2-1; clone size: -
CDR3 protein: CASSPHGQGRDTQYF; CDR3 DNA: TGTGCCAGCAGCCCCCACGGACAGGGACGAGATACGCAGTATTTT; D gene: TRBD1; V gene: TRBV7-9; J gene: TRBJ2-3; clone size: -
CDR3 protein: CASSEQGKGTEAFF; CDR3 DNA: TGTGCCAGCAGCGAACAGGGGAAGGGCACTGAAGCTTTCTTT; D gene: TRBD1; V gene: TRBV7-9; J gene: TRBJ1-1; clone size: -
CDR3 protein: CAWSQLAGDSYEQYF; CDR3 DNA: TGTGCCTGGAGTCAACTAGCGGGGGACTCCTACGAGCAGTACTTC; D gene: TRBD2; V gene: TRBV30; J gene: TRBJ2-7; clone size: -
CDR3 protein: CASSLAGGGSLTGNTIYF; CDR3 DNA: TGTGCCAGCAGCTTGGCCGGCGGCGGCAGCCTTACTGGAAACACCATATATTTT; D gene: -; V gene: TRBV5-4; J gene: TRBJ1-3; clone size: -
CDR3 protein: CASSPGPRDTFSYEQYF; CDR3 DNA: TGTGCCAGCAGCCCAGGACCCCGGGACACCTTTTCCTACGAGCAGTACTTC; D gene: -; V gene: TRBV27; J gene: TRBJ2-7; clone size: once
CDR3 protein: CASSTDTISYEQYF; CDR3 DNA: TGTGCCAGTAGTACGGACACCATCTCCTACGAGCAGTACTTC; D gene: -; V gene: TRBV19; J gene: TRBJ2-7; clone size: -
CDR3 protein: CASTAGSGSGNTIYF; CDR3 DNA: TGTGCCAGTACCGCAGGTTCAGGCTCTGGAAACACCATATATTTT; D gene: -; V gene: TRBV19; J gene: TRBJ1-3; clone size: medium-sized
CDR3 protein: CASSEPRQSTDTQYF; CDR3 DNA: TGCGCCAGCAGTGAGCCGAGACAGTCCACAGATACGCAGTATTTT; D gene: -; V gene: TRBV10-2; J gene: TRBJ2-3; clone size: -
CDR3 protein: CASSQDGRPGSSYNSPLHF; CDR3 DNA: TGCGCCAGCAGCCAAGATGGTCGGCCGGGAAGCTCCTATAATTCACCCCTCCACTTT; D gene: -; V gene: TRBV4-1; J gene: TRBJ1-6; clone size: -
CDR3 protein: CASSVTADNSPLHF; CDR3 DNA: TGTGCCAGCAGCGTAACAGCAGATAATTCACCCCTCCACTTT; D gene: -; V gene: TRBV9; J gene: TRBJ1-6; clone size: -
CDR3 protein: CASSRETGGGYTF; CDR3 DNA: TGTGCCAGCAGCCGCGAGACAGGGGGCGGCTACACCTTC; D gene: TRBD1; V gene: TRBV5-4; J gene: TRBJ1-2; clone size: -
CDR3 protein: CASIGGERRHYSNQPQHF; CDR3 DNA: TGTGCCAGCATCGGGGGAGAACGGCGCCACTATAGCAATCAGCCCCAGCATTTT; D gene: -; V gene: TRBV21-1; J gene: TRBJ1-5; clone size: -
CDR3 protein: CASSQVGTGGDEKLFF; CDR3 DNA: TGCGCCAGCAGCCAAGTGGGGACAGGGGGGGATGAAAAACTGTTTTTT; D gene: TRBD1; V gene: TRBV4-1; J gene: TRBJ1-4; clone size: -
CDR3 protein: CASSMVSGEYYEQYF; CDR3 DNA: TGTGCCAGTAGTATGGTTAGCGGGGAGTACTACGAGCAGTACTTC; D gene: TRBD2; V gene: TRBV19; J gene: TRBJ2-7; clone size: -
CDR3 protein: CASSVSGGTDTQYF; CDR3 DNA: TGCGCCAGCAGTGTCTCAGGGGGCACAGATACGCAGTATTTT; D gene: -; V gene: TRBV10-1; J gene: TRBJ2-3; clone size: -
CDR3 protein: CASSLSVGTSSYEQYF; CDR3 DNA: TGCGCCAGCAGCTTGTCTGTGGGCACATCCTCCTACGAGCAGTACTTC; D gene: -; V gene: TRBV5-1; J gene: TRBJ2-7; clone size: -
CDR3 protein: CASSYSWELKTQYF; CDR3 DNA: TGTGCCAGCAGTTACTCGTGGGAGTTGAAGACCCAGTACTTC; D gene: -; V gene: TRBV6-6; J gene: TRBJ2-5; clone size: -
CDR3 protein: CASSLYAGTGTTGELFF; CDR3 DNA: TGCGCCAGCAGCCTCTACGCCGGGACAGGAACCACCGGGGAGCTGTTTTTT; D gene: TRBD1; V gene: TRBV5-1; J gene: TRBJ2-2; clone size: -
CDR3 protein: CASSSSAGHVNQPQHF; CDR3 DNA: TGTGCCAGCAGCTCCAGTGCGGGACACGTCAATCAGCCCCAGCATTTT; D gene: -; V gene: TRBV7-2; J gene: TRBJ1-5; clone size: few
CDR3 protein: CAITGSDKNTEAFF; CDR3 DNA: TGTGCCATCACTGGGTCGGACAAGAACACTGAAGCTTTCTTT; D gene: -; V gene: TRBV10-3; J gene: TRBJ1-1; clone size: -